What follows are 30 T cell receptor beta chains derived from one specimen sequenced in a study of shared clonotypes between healthy human individuals. The protocol was immunoSEQ multiplex PCR, while the TCRdb copy is restricted to in-frame clones and leaves out a portion. This table holds around 530,000 clones, roughly 79% found once. The sequenced sample was PBMCs. The receptors stem from a middle-aged woman in good health. Some clones in this sample may be carry-over from other donors' samples.

The genes are TRBV2 and TRBJ2-2; D is undetermined. There are 13 residues in the CDR3. Germline V gene data show CDR1 as SNHLY and CDR2 as FYNNEI. Trimming removed 3 bases from V and 6 bases from J, with 8 bases in between. CDR3 DNA sequence: TGTGCCAGCAGTGAGGTGGGGTCCGGGGAGCTGTTTTTT. As protein: CASSEVGSGELFF.

In this sample, this clone turned up once. The chain's CDR3 is CSATGTSGTGELFF. The CDR3 DNA is TGCAGCGCTACCGGGACTAGCGGTACCGGGGAGCTGTTTTTT. The V gene is TRBV29-1, the J gene TRBJ2-2, with TRBD2 matching over 11 bases. In germline, CDR1 is SQVTM, CDR2 ANQGSEA. This CDR3 has 14 amino acids. J gave up 5 bases and V 7 bases, and 6 bases lay outside the gene matches.

The V gene is TRBV19, the J gene TRBJ1-2; D gene unclear. The CDR3 loop spans 14 amino acids. Germline V CDR1 and CDR2: LNHDA, SQIVND (reference sequence). V lost 5 bases to trimming and J lost 4 bases, with 14 bases between them. The CDR3, as DNA: TGTGCCAGTAGTCCCCCAGGAGAGGTCTATGGCTACACCTTC. Translating gives CASSPPGEVYGYTF. Full variable domain (remainder filled in from reference TRBV19 and TRBJ1-2): DGGITQSPKYLFRKEGQNVTLSCEQNLNHDAMYWYRQDPGQGLRLIYYSQIVNDFQKGDIAEGYSVSREKKESFPLTVTSAQKNPTAFYLCASSPPGEVYGYTFGSGTRLTVV.

This clone was seen only a few times. A much larger clone is a single base away; this may be a read error. J is TRBJ1-5 and V is TRBV30, with no clear D. Germline assignment: CDR1 GTSNPN and CDR2 SVGIG (reference sequence). The CDR3 totals 15 residues. V lost 3 bases, J lost 3 bases, and 15 bases lay in between. The CDR3 protein is CAWSAPLGSNQPQHF. In DNA, the CDR3 is TGTGCCTGGAGCGCACCTTTGGGATCCAATCAGCCCCAGCATTTT.

The chain combines TRBV7-3 with TRBJ1-1; D unclear. Germline V gives CDR1 SGHTA, CDR2 FQGTGA. V was clipped by 5 bases and J by 3 bases, with 10 bases between them. The CDR3 covers 13 residues. The CDR3 sequence: CASSLGWDTEAFF. The CDR3 coding sequence is TGTGCCAGCAGCCTGGGGTGGGACACTGAAGCTTTCTTT.

The chain has TRBV7-2 and TRBJ2-1, with 12 bases fitting TRBD2. This CDR3 contains 15 residues. J lost 5 bases, V lost 6 bases, and 5 bases had no gene match. CDR1 and CDR2 from the germline V gene are SGHTA and FQGNSA. CDR3: CASSLAGGPHNEQFF. CDR3 in DNA: TGTGCCAGCAGTCTAGCGGGAGGGCCTCACAATGAGCAGTTCTTC. Filled out from reference TRBV7-2 and TRBJ2-1, the complete variable domain reads GAGVSQSPSNKVTEKGKDVELRCDPISGHTALYWYRQSLGQGLEFLIYFQGNSAPDKSGLPSDRFSAERTGGSVSTLTIQRTQQEDSAVYLCASSLAGGPHNEQFFGPGTRLTVL.

This clone was observed at least ten times. The sample contains more than one DNA sequence encoding this CDR3. The rearrangement uses TRBV4-1 and TRBJ2-7, with TRBD1 matching over 9 bases. The ends lost 5 bases at V and 5 bases at J; junction bases unmatched: 4. CDR1 MGHRA and CDR2 YSYEKL come from the germline V gene. This CDR3 contains 13 residues. Here the CDR3 DNA reads TGCGCCAGCAGCGCACAGGGGGCCCACGAGCAGTACTTC. It translates to CASSAQGAHEQYF.

The J gene is TRBJ2-7, the V gene TRBV7-2; D is possibly TRBD1 or TRBD2 (5 bases each). Per the germline V gene, CDR1 is SGHTA and CDR2 is FQGNSA. V was cut by 1 base and J by 2 bases, with 12 bases left in between. This CDR3 has 15 amino acids. The CDR3 DNA reads TGTGCCAGCAGCTTAGTAGGGACGAGGGCCTACGAGCAGTACTTC. This gives the protein CASSLVGTRAYEQYF.

This sequence joins TRBV27 and TRBJ2-5; no firm D call. The germline CDR1 and CDR2 sequences are MNHEY and SMNVEV (reference sequence). This CDR3 is 13 amino acids long. Trimming pared 0 bases from V and 9 bases from J, leaving 11 bases between. The CDR3 reads CASSLSFVGSQYF. The CDR3 DNA follows: TGTGCCAGCAGTTTATCGTTTGTAGGGTCCCAGTACTTC.

V usage is TRBV27 and J usage is TRBJ1-2; no clear D. V lost 1 base to trimming and J lost 5 bases, with 20 bases between them. Per germline, CDR1 MNHEY and CDR2 SMNVEV (reference sequence). The CDR3 runs 17 residues. CDR3 DNA sequence: TGTGCCAGCAGTTTATTAGGCGGGCCCCAAGGTCGTTATGGCTACACCTTC. Its protein is CASSLLGGPQGRYGYTF.

V and J are TRBV7-3 and TRBJ2-2; TRBD2 matches at 10 bases. The CDR3 consists of 15 residues. CDR1 is SGHTA and CDR2 is FQGTGA in the germline V gene. V shed 5 bases, J shed 7 bases, and the junction held 7 bases outside the gene matches. The CDR3 spells CASSPLAGGRGELFF. CDR3 DNA sequence: TGTGCCAGCAGCCCTTTAGCGGGAGGACGCGGGGAGCTGTTTTTT.

A word on this clone: This may come from a read error, since a much larger clone is one base off. The chain has TRBV4-1 and TRBJ2-5; D is unclear. This CDR3 has 15 residues. CDR1 MGHRA and CDR2 YSYEKL come from the germline V gene. The chain's CDR3 is CASSRQPWAQETKYF. The CDR3 DNA follows: TGCGCCAGCAGCCGCCAGCCCTGGGCCCAAGAGACCAAGTACTTC.

This sequence joins TRBV18 and TRBJ2-5, with D possibly TRBD2 on 6 matching bases. With 0 bases removed from V and 5 bases from J, the gap between germline ends came to 13 bases. This CDR3 is built from 15 residues. Germline V CDR1 and CDR2: KGHSH, LQKENI. The CDR3 loop reads CASSPPLTAGETQYF. In DNA form, the CDR3 reads TGTGCCAGCTCACCACCGCTTACCGCGGGGGAGACCCAGTACTTC.

A note on this clone: This sample also contains other DNA sequences that code for the same CDR3. This chain uses TRBV2 with TRBJ1-5, with 9 bases fitting TRBD1. With 4 bases clipped from V and 3 bases from J, the junction kept 1 base outside the gene matches. The germline CDR1 and CDR2 sequences are SNHLY and FYNNEI. This CDR3 spans 14 amino acids. CDR3 nucleotides: TGTGCCAGCAGTGGGGACAGGGCCAATCAGCCCCAGCATTTT. Encoded protein: CASSGDRANQPQHF.

The chain combines TRBV7-9 with TRBJ1-1, with 7 positions matching TRBD1. Germline assignment: CDR1 SEHNR and CDR2 FQNEAQ (reference sequence). Unmatched junction bases numbered 6, after V lost 5 bases and J lost 3 bases. The CDR3 is 14 amino acids. CDR3: CASSQGGPHTEAFF. Here the CDR3 DNA reads TGTGCCAGCAGCCAGGGGGGGCCCCACACTGAAGCTTTCTTT.

The chain uses TRBV2 and TRBJ2-1, with 9 bases that match TRBD2. Trimming cost V 3 bases and J 6 bases; bases outside gene matches: 6. CDR1 and CDR2 (germline): SNHLY, FYNNEI. The CDR3 is 15 amino acids. The CDR3 DNA sequence: TGTGCCAGCAGTGAGTCGGGACTAGCAATCAATGAGCAGTTCTTC. It yields the protein CASSESGLAINEQFF.

The J gene is TRBJ2-6, the V gene TRBV28; unclear D gene. This CDR3 comprises 15 residues. V was clipped by 6 bases and J by 0 bases, with 9 bases between them. The germline CDR1 and CDR2 sequences are MDHEN and SYDVKM. The DNA of the CDR3 is TGTGCCAGCAGGCGGCTCATCTCTGGGGCCAACGTCCTGACTTTC. It specifies CASRRLISGANVLTF.

The CDR3 bases are TGTGCCAGTAGTCCGCAGGGGACTAGCTATGTGGATACGCAGTATTTT. This codes for CASSPQGTSYVDTQYF. The chain has TRBV19 and TRBJ2-3; 9 nucleotides agree with TRBD2. This CDR3 has 16 residues. Per germline, CDR1 LNHDA and CDR2 SQIVND (reference sequence). With 5 bases clipped from V and 6 bases from J, the junction kept 12 bases outside the gene matches. The variable domain in full, completed from reference TRBV19 and TRBJ2-3, reads DGGITQSPKYLFRKEGQNVTLSCEQNLNHDAMYWYRQDPGQGLRLIYYSQIVNDFQKGDIAEGYSVSREKKESFPLTVTSAQKNPTAFYLCASSPQGTSYVDTQYFGPGTRLTVL.

The chain combines TRBV4-3 with TRBJ2-5; TRBD2 matches at 11 bases. The J call may be in error: the DNA end matches TRBJ2-7 better. CDR3 length: 18 residues. CDR1 LGHNA and CDR2 YSLEER come from the germline V gene. CDR3: CASSARFLAGGLVYEQYF. CDR3 DNA sequence: TGCGCCAGCAGCGCCCGTTTCCTAGCGGGAGGATTAGTGTACGAGCAGTACTTC.

This chain uses TRBV5-1 with TRBJ2-7; D might be TRBD2 (5 bases). This CDR3 contains 14 residues. Trimming left V 2 bases short and J 6 bases short, with 15 bases between. Germline CDR1 reads SGHRS; CDR2 reads YFSETQ. This chain's CDR3 is CASSLLGREGEQYF. CDR3 DNA sequence: TGCGCCAGCAGCTTACTTGGAAGAGAGGGCGAGCAGTACTTC.

V gene TRBV5-1 combines with J gene TRBJ1-2; tentatively, D is TRBD1 (5 bases). V dropped 3 bases and J dropped 2 bases, with 5 bases sitting between them. Germline V lookup: CDR1 SGHRS, CDR2 YFSETQ. CDR3 length: 12 residues. CDR3 sequence (DNA): TGCGCCAGCAGCTCAGGGAACTATGGCTACACCTTC. Translating it yields CASSSGNYGYTF.

On this clone itself: Other DNA sequences within the sample encode an identical CDR3. The rearrangement joins TRBV30 to TRBJ1-3; D uncertain. V shed 0 bases and J shed 0 bases, with 6 bases lying between them. Germline CDR1 GTSNPN, CDR2 SVGIG (reference sequence). The CDR3 totals 14 residues. The CDR3 region is CAWSVGDSGNTIYF. The CDR3 nucleotides read TGTGCCTGGAGTGTCGGCGACTCTGGAAACACCATATATTTT.

This clone has more than one count but fewer than ten. One base separates it from a far larger clone, so it is likely a read error. Other DNA sequences within the sample encode an identical CDR3. The rearrangement uses TRBV7-8 and TRBJ2-7; D gene ambiguous. CDR1 SGHVS and CDR2 FQNEAQ come from the germline V gene. This CDR3 spans 15 amino acids. For the CDR3, the DNA is TGTGCCAGCAGTTTCCTCCGCTACTCACCCTACGGGCAGTACTTC. Its translation: CASSFLRYSPYGQYF.

The rearrangement links TRBV14 to TRBJ1-1; 9 bases are shared with TRBD1. This CDR3 contains 14 residues. V shed 2 bases and J 6 bases; nucleotides not matched to a gene: 4. Per germline, CDR1 SGHDN and CDR2 FVKESK. CDR3 DNA sequence: TGTGCCAGCAGCCAAACAGGGGGCTCCGCTGAAGCTTTCTTT. Amino acid sequence: CASSQTGGSAEAFF.

V gene TRBV4-1 combines with J gene TRBJ2-3, with D perhaps TRBD1 or TRBD2 (5 bases each). This CDR3 contains 13 residues. Germline lookup yields CDR1 MGHRA and CDR2 YSYEKL. V lost 3 bases, J lost 5 bases, and 9 bases lay in between. CDR3 DNA sequence: TGCGCCAGCAGCCAGGGGGTGAGAGATACGCAGTATTTT. It is translated as CASSQGVRDTQYF.

The V and J genes are TRBV29-1 and TRBJ2-3; the D is unclear. Germline assignment: CDR1 SQVTM and CDR2 ANQGSEA. CDR3 size: 12 residues. V lost 3 bases to trimming and J lost 6 bases, with 10 bases between them. The CDR3 region has the DNA TGCAGCGTTGATGAACCGCGGGATACGCAGTATTTT. Translation gives CSVDEPRDTQYF.

This clone is medium-sized. Other DNA sequences in this specimen translate into the identical CDR3. The rearrangement links TRBV5-1 to TRBJ1-1; no firm D call. The germline V gene has CDR1 SGHRS and CDR2 YFSETQ. V lost 3 bases and J lost 6, with 18 bases in between. The CDR3 is 15 amino acids. The DNA for the CDR3 is TGCGCCAGCAGCTGGGCGGTTGACGGCCTGTCTGAAGCTTTCTTT. Its translation: CASSWAVDGLSEAFF. Full variable domain (rest looked up from reference TRBV5-1 and TRBJ1-1): KAGVTQTPRYLIKTRGQQVTLSCSPISGHRSVSWYQQTPGQGLQFLFEYFSETQRNKGNFPGRFSGRQFSNSRSEMNVSTLELGDSALYLCASSWAVDGLSEAFFGQGTRLTVV.

V gene TRBV28 combines with J gene TRBJ2-7, with D unresolved. The CDR3 consists of 13 residues. Germline values: CDR1 MDHEN, CDR2 SYDVKM. V lost 4 bases and J 0 bases, leaving 7 bases between the germline ends. The CDR3 coding sequence is TGTGCCAGCAGTTACCGCTCCTCCTACGAGCAGTACTTC. It specifies CASSYRSSYEQYF.

The gene calls are TRBV5-5 and TRBJ2-2, with TRBD2 matching 12 bases. Germline trimming cut 1 base from V and 6 bases from J; bases unmatched to any gene: 1. The germline V gene has CDR1 SGHKS and CDR2 YYEKEE (reference sequence). The CDR3 is made up of 15 amino acids. The CDR3 loop reads CASSLWTSGAGELFF. DNA for the CDR3: TGTGCCAGCAGCTTGTGGACTAGCGGGGCCGGGGAGCTGTTTTTT.

This clone was detected only a few times. The rearrangement uses TRBV5-4 and TRBJ2-1, with TRBD2 as a possible D gene (5 bases). This CDR3 is 16 amino acids long. V was cut by 3 bases and J by 0 bases, with 13 bases left in between. The V gene's germline CDR1 is SGHNT and CDR2 YYREEE (reference sequence). CDR3 nucleotide sequence: TGTGCCAGCAGCTGGGGAGCGGATAGCTCCTACAATGAGCAGTTCTTC. Amino acids: CASSWGADSSYNEQFF.